This T cell receptor beta chain comes out of a study of blood T cell repertoires in COVID-19. Overall study context: From the United States, Italy and Spain came samples of acute and convalescent COVID-19.

Authors' data handling: Nucleated cell number was recorded as an estimate derived from reference gene primer amplification. Assay: immunoSEQ multiplex PCR; the TCRdb copy retains only in-frame clones and omits some. The V and J calls and the clone size are those of that table, but D and trimming were determined from the DNA. The sample records under 200,000 clones, approximately 81% being singletons. Germline-derived CDR1 and CDR2 are LGHNA and YSLEER. The length of the CDR3 is 17 residues. V lost 3 bases to trimming and J lost 4 bases; unmatched junction nucleotides: 11. The sequence came from a man aged 18 to 30 with active or convalescent COVID-19. The source material was peripheral blood. This sequence joins TRBV4-3 and TRBJ1-3; 8 bases match TRBD1. CDR3 sequence (DNA): TGCGCCAGCAGCCAGGTATCAGGGGGCGCTTACGGAAACACCATATATTTT. Residues: CASSQVSGGAYGNTIYF.